Reported below is one T cell receptor beta chain. Its antigen is still unknown. The germline gives CDR1 SGHTA, CDR2 FQGNSA. The CDR3 covers 15 residues. Deletions cut 1 base from V and 7 bases from J, with 17 bases between. Repertoires were generated with immunoSEQ multiplex PCR, while TCRdb's copy carries only in-frame clones and drops some. The profile shows 250,000 to 400,000 clones, over 75% of them singletons. This entry is derived from a study of cytomegalovirus exposure and HLA in healthy donors. Study-level findings and limits: Cytomegalovirus association was listed for approximately 150 TCR beta chains. According to a subsequent analysis, TCR clusters from the first cohort were inclined to appear together in the 130 or so validation repertoires.

The chain employs TRBV7-2 and TRBJ2-7, with a tentative D call TRBD2 (7 bases). The specimen was PBMCs. This clonotype was obtained from a man aged 25-45 years in good health and CMV-seronegative. The CDR3 DNA is TGTGCCAGCAGCTTAGGCGGGGGCGTTGGGAAAGAGCAGTACTTC. This translates into CASSLGGGVGKEQYF. The variable domain in full, completed from reference TRBV7-2 and TRBJ2-7, reads GAGVSQSPSNKVTEKGKDVELRCDPISGHTALYWYRQSLGQGLEFLIYFQGNSAPDKSGLPSDRFSAERTGGSVSTLTIQRTQQEDSAVYLCASSLGGGVGKEQYFGPGTRLTVT.